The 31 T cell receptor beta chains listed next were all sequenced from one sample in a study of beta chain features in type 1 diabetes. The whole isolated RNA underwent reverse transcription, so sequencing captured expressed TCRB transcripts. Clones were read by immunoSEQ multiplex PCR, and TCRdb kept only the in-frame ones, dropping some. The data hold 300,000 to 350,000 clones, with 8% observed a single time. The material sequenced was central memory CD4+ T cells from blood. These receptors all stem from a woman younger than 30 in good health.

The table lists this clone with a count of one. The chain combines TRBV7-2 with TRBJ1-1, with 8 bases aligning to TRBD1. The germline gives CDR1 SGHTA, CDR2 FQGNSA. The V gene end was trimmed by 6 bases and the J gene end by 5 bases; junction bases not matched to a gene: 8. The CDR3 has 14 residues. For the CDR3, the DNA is TGTGCCAGCAGTTCAGGGGGCGCGAGAACTGAAGCTTTCTTT. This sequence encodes CASSSGGARTEAFF.

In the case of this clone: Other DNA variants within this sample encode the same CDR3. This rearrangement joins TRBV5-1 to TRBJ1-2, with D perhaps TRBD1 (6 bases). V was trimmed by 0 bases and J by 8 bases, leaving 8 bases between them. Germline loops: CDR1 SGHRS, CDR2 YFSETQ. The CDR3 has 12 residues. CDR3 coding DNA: TGCGCCAGCAGCTTGGACAGGGACGGCTACACCTTC. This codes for CASSLDRDGYTF. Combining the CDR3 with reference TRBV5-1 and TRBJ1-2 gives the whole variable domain KAGVTQTPRYLIKTRGQQVTLSCSPISGHRSVSWYQQTPGQGLQFLFEYFSETQRNKGNFPGRFSGRQFSNSRSEMNVSTLELGDSALYLCASSLDRDGYTFGSGTRLTVV.

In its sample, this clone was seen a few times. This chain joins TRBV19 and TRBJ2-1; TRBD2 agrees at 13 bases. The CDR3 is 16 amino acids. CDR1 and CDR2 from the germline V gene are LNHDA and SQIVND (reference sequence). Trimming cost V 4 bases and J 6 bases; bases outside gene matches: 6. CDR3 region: CASSSRLAGGLNEQFF. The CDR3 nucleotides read TGTGCCAGTAGTAGCCGACTAGCGGGAGGACTCAATGAGCAGTTCTTC.

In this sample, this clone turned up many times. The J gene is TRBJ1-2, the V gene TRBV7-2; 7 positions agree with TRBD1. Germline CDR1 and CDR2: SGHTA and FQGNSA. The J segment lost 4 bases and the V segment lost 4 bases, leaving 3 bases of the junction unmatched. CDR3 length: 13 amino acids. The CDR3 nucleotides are TGTGCCAGCAGCTCCTCAGGGGGCTATGGCTACACCTTC. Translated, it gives CASSSSGGYGYTF.

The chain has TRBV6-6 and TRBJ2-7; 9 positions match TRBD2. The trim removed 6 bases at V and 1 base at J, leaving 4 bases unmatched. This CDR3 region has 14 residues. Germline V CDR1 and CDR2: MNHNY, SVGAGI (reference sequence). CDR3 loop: CASSRLADSYEQYF. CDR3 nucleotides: TGTGCCAGCAGCCGACTAGCGGATTCCTACGAGCAGTACTTC.

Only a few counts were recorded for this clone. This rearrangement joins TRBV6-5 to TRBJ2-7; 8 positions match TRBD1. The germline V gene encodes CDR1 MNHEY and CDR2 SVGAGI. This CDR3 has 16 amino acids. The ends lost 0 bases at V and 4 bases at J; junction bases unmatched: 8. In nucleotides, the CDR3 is TGTGCCAGCAGTTACTCGAGAGCCCGACAGGGGTACGAGCAGTACTTC. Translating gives CASSYSRARQGYEQYF.

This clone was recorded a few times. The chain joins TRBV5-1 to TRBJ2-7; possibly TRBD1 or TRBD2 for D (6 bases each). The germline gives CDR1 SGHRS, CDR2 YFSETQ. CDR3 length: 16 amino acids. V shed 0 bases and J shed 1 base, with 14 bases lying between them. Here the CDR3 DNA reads TGCGCCAGCAGCTTGGGCGGGGCGGACAGTTCCTACGAGCAGTACTTC. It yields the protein CASSLGGADSSYEQYF.

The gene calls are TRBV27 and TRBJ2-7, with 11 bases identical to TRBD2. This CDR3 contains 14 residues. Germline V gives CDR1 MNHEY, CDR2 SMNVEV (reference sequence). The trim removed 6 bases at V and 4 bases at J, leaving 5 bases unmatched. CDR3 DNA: TGTGCCAGCAGGCCCACTAGCGGGGGTTACGAGCAGTACTTC. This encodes CASRPTSGGYEQYF.

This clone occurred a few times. The CDR3 DNA is TGCAGCGTTCCGGCAGGAGAAGAGACCCAGTACTTC. Residues: CSVPAGEETQYF. The chain is built from TRBV29-1 and TRBJ2-5, with D uncertain. Trimming stripped 5 bases from V and 3 bases from J, with 10 bases between. This CDR3 comprises 12 residues. The germline V gene has CDR1 SQVTM and CDR2 ANQGSEA.

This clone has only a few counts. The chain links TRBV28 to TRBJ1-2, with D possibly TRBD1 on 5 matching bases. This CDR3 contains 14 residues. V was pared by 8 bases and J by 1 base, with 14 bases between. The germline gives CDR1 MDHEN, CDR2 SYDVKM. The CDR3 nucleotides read TGTGCCAGCCGTACGACAGACTTTAACTATGGCTACACCTTC. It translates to CASRTTDFNYGYTF.

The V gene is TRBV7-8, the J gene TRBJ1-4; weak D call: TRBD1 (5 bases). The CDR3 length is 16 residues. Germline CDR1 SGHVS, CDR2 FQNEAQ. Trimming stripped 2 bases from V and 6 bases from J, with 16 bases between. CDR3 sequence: CASSLPGGGVYEKLFF. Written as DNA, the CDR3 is TGTGCCAGCAGCTTACCTGGAGGAGGGGTCTATGAAAAACTGTTTTTT.

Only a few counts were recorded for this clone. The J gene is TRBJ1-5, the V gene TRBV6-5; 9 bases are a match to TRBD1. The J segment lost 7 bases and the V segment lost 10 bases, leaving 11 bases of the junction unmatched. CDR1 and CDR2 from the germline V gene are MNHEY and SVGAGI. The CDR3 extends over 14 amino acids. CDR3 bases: TGTGCCAACTCCCGGGACAGGGTAGACCAGCCCCAGCATTTT. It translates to CANSRDRVDQPQHF.

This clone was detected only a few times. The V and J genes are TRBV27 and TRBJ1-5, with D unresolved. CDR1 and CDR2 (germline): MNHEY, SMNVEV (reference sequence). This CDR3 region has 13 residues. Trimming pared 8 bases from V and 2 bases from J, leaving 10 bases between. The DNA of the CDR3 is TGTGCCAGCCGTACAAAAGGCAATCAGCCCCAGCATTTT. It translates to CASRTKGNQPQHF.

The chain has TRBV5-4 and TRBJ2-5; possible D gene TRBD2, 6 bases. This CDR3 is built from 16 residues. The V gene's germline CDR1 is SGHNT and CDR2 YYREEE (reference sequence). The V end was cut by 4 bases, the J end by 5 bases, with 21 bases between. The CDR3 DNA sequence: TGTGCCAGCAGCCCACGGACTAAGGGGTATGCGGAGACCCAGTACTTC. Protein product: CASSPRTKGYAETQYF. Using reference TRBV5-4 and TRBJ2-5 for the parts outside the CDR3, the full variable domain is ETGVTQSPTHLIKTRGQQVTLRCSSQSGHNTVSWYQQALGQGPQFIFQYYREEENGRGNFPPRFSGLQFPNYSSELNVNALELDDSALYLCASSPRTKGYAETQYFGPGTRLLVL.

CDR3 DNA: TGTGCCAGCAGCTTAAAGACGGGACTAGCCACAAATGAGCAGTTCTTC. Residues: CASSLKTGLATNEQFF. V and J are TRBV7-9 and TRBJ2-1, with 9 positions matching TRBD2. CDR1 is SEHNR and CDR2 is FQNEAQ in the germline V gene (reference sequence). The CDR3 runs to 16 residues. V dropped 2 bases and J dropped 7; count of bases not matched to a gene: 9.

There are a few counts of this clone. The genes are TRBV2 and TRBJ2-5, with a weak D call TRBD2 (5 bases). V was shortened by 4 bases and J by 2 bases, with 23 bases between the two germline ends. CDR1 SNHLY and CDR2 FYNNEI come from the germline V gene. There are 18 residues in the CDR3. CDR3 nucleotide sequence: TGTGCCAGCAGTGGCCCCGGGAAGCAAATGCTTCTACAAGAGACCCAGTACTTC. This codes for CASSGPGKQMLLQETQYF.

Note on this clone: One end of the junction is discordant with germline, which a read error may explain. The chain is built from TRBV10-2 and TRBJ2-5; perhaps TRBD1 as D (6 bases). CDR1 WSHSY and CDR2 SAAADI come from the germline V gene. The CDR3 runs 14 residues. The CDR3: CAISRDTHQETQYF. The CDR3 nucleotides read TGTGCCATCAGTAGGGACACCCATCAAGAGACCCAGTACTTC.

CDR3 residues: CSVADGTEAFF. The CDR3 DNA follows: TGCAGCGTTGCTGATGGGACTGAAGCTTTCTTT. The chain carries TRBV29-1 and TRBJ1-1; D not certain. The CDR3 totals 11 residues. Germline V CDR1 and CDR2: SQVTM, ANQGSEA. The V end lost 4 bases, the J end lost 5 bases, and 8 bases lay between the germline ends.

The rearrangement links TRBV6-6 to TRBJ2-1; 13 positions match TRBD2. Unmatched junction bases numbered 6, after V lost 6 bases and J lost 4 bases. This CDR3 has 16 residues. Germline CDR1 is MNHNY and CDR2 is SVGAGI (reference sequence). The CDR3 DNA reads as TGTGCCAGCAGAGGACTAGCGGGAGTATCATACAATGAGCAGTTCTTC. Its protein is CASRGLAGVSYNEQFF.

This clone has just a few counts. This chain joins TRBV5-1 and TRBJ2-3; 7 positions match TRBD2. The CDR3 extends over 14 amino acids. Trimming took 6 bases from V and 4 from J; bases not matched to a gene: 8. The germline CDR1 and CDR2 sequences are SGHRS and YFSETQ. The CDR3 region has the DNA TGCGCCAGCATGCAGCGGGATCATCCAGATACGCAGTATTTT. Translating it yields CASMQRDHPDTQYF.

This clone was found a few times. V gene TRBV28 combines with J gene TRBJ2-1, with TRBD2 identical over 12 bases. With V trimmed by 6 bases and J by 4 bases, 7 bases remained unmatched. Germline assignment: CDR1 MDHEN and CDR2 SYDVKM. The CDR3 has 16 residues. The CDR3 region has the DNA TGTGCCAGCAGCCGAACTGGACTAGCGGGGTACAATGAGCAGTTCTTC. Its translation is CASSRTGLAGYNEQFF.

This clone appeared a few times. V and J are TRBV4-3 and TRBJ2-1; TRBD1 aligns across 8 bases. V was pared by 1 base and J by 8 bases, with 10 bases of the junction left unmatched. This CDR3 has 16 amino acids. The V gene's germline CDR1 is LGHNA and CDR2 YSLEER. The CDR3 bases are TGCGCCAGCAGCCAAGGGTTTGGGACAGGAAGGGATGAGCAGTTCTTC. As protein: CASSQGFGTGRDEQFF.

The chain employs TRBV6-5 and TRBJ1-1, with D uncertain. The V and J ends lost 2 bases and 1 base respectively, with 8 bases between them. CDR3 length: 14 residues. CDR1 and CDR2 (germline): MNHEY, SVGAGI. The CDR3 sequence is CASSYDPGNTEAFF. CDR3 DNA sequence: TGTGCCAGCAGTTACGACCCAGGGAACACTGAAGCTTTCTTT.

The CDR3 DNA is TGTGCCAGCAGCTTGTCGGCAGGGAATATCCAAGAGACCCAGTACTTC. Translated: CASSLSAGNIQETQYF. The rearrangement joins TRBV7-2 to TRBJ2-5, with D possibly TRBD1 on 5 matching bases. The germline V gene encodes CDR1 SGHTA and CDR2 FQGNSA. CDR3 size: 16 residues. V dropped 3 bases and J dropped 1 base, with 15 bases sitting between them.

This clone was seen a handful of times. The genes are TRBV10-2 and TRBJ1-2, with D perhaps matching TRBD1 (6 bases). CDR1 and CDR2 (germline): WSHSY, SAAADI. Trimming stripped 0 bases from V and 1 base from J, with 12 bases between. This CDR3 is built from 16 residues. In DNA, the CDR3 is TGCGCCAGCAGTGAGTCTTTAGGACAGATTAACTATGGCTACACCTTC. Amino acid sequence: CASSESLGQINYGYTF.

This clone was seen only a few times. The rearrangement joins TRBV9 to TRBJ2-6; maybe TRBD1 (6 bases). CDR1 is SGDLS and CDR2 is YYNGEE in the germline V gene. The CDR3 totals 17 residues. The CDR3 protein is CADGARGVFPGANVLTF. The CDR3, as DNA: TGTGCAGATGGAGCCAGGGGCGTTTTTCCTGGGGCCAACGTCCTGACTTTC.

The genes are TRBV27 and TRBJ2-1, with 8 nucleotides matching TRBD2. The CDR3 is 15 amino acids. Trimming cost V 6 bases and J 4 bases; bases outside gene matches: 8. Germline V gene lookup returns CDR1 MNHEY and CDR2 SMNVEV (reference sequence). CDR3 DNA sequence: TGTGCCAGCAGGCGACTAGCGAGTATATACAATGAGCAGTTCTTC. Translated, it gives CASRRLASIYNEQFF.

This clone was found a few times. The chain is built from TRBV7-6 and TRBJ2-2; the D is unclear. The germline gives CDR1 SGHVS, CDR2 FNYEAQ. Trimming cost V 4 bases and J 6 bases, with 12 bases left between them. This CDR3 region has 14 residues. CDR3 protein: CASSSWSGAGELFF. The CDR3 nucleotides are TGTGCCAGCAGCTCGTGGTCGGGCGCCGGGGAGCTGTTTTTT.

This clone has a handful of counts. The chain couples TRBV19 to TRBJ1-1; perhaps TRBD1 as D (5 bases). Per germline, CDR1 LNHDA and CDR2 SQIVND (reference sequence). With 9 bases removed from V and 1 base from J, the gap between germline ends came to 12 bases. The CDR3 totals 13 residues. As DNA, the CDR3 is TGTGCCAGCGGCCGGGACGAGAACACTGAAGCTTTCTTT. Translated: CASGRDENTEAFF.

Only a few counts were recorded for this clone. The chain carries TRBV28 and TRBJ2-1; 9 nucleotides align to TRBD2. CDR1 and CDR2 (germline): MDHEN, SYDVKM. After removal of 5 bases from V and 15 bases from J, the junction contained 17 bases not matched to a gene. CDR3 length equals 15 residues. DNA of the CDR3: TGTGCCAGCAGTACTCCCGGGACTAGCTTGCCTTCGGTGTTCTTC. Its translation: CASSTPGTSLPSVFF.

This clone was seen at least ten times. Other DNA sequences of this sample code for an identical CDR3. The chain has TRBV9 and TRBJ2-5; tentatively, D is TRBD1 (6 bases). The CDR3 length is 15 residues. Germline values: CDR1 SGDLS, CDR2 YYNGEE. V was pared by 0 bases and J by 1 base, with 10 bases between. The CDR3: CASSVVGQLQETQYF. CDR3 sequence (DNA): TGTGCCAGCAGCGTAGTAGGACAGCTCCAAGAGACCCAGTACTTC.